Reported below is one T cell receptor beta chain. Using immunoSEQ multiplex PCR, the repertoire was profiled, and TCRdb retains in-frame clones only, with some absent. Of under 250,000 clones in the sample, approximately 83% were seen once. Between the trimmed V and J ends, which lost 2 bases and 3 bases, there was a span of 11 bases. CDR1 is MNHNS and CDR2 is SASEGT in the germline V gene. The CDR3 consists of 16 residues. The record originates from a study of blood T cell repertoires in COVID-19. Sequencing used peripheral blood. The rearrangement links TRBV6-1 to TRBJ1-6; D remains unclear. The receptor was isolated from an elderly man with acute or convalescent COVID-19. The CDR3, as DNA: TGTGCCAGCAGTGAAATTTGGGGAGGCTATAATTCACCCCTCCACTTT. The encoded protein is CASSEIWGGYNSPLHF.